These T cell receptor beta chains were read from a single sample in a study of shared clonotypes between healthy human individuals. Sequencing was performed with immunoSEQ multiplex PCR; in TCRdb, only in-frame clones are kept and a portion is missing. Among more than 450,000 clones, 70% to 80% were seen once, and the ten largest hold 10% to 15%. The specimen was PBMCs. Receptors were obtained from a woman in her thirties or forties in good health. Some clones in this sample may be carry-over from other donors' samples. Both conserved end residues are part of each CDR3. Fields, in order: D gene, V gene, J gene, clone size, CDR3 DNA, CDR3 protein. A D gene is named only where the DNA matches it firmly. The size of a clone is reported for some rows only, either as once, few or many, or as a class for expanded clones.

D: TRBD2
V: TRBV7-8
J: TRBJ2-1
size: -
DNA: TGTGCCAGCAGCCCCCGGACTAGCGGCAATGAGCAGTTCTTC
CDR3: CASSPRTSGNEQFF

D: -
V: TRBV25-1
J: TRBJ2-5
size: -
DNA: TGTGCCAGCAGTGAGTTGACTGGGATCCAAGAGACCCAGTACTTC
CDR3: CASSELTGIQETQYF

D: TRBD2
V: TRBV25-1
J: TRBJ2-1
size: -
DNA: TGTGCCAGCAGTGAATCTAGCGGCTCCTACAATGAGCAGTTCTTC
CDR3: CASSESSGSYNEQFF

D: -
V: TRBV2
J: TRBJ1-2
size: -
DNA: TGTGCCAGCAGTGCAGAGAACTATGGCTACACCTTC
CDR3: CASSAENYGYTF

D: -
V: TRBV6-5
J: TRBJ1-4
size: -
DNA: TGTGCCAGCAGCCCTGGACCCGAAAAACTGTTTTTT
CDR3: CASSPGPEKLFF

D: -
V: TRBV6-7
J: TRBJ1-1
size: few
DNA: TGTGCCAGCAGTTACGTAGGGAGTGGGGATGAAGCTTTCTTT
CDR3: CASSYVGSGDEAFF

D: TRBD2
V: TRBV29-1
J: TRBJ2-7
size: -
DNA: TGCAGCGTTGAAGATCGGGGGGGGAGGTACGAGCAGTACTTC
CDR3: CSVEDRGGRYEQYF

D: TRBD2
V: TRBV25-1
J: TRBJ2-7
size: -
DNA: TGTGCCAGCAGTGAGATCGGGAGGGCCCGCTCCTACGAGCAGTACTTC
CDR3: CASSEIGRARSYEQYF

D: -
V: TRBV7-3
J: TRBJ2-1
size: -
DNA: TGTGCCAGCAGCTATACGCGGGAAAATGAGCAGTTCTTC
CDR3: CASSYTRENEQFF

D: TRBD2
V: TRBV6-5
J: TRBJ2-5
size: -
DNA: TGTGCCAGCAGTTATGGCGGGAGGGGAGAGACCCAGTACTTC
CDR3: CASSYGGRGETQYF

D: -
V: TRBV27
J: TRBJ1-2
size: -
DNA: TGTGCCAGCAGTTTCACCGTATGGACAGCAAATAACTATGGCTACACCTTC
CDR3: CASSFTVWTANNYGYTF

D: -
V: TRBV10-2
J: TRBJ1-3
size: -
DNA: TGCGCCAGCAGTGGAGAGGGCTCTGGAAACACCATATATTTT
CDR3: CASSGEGSGNTIYF

D: -
V: TRBV7-2
J: TRBJ1-4
size: few
DNA: TGTGCCAGCAGCCTCACGGGGGGGGCGGCTAATGAAAAACTGTTTTTT
CDR3: CASSLTGGAANEKLFF

D: -
V: TRBV7-2
J: TRBJ2-3
size: -
DNA: TGTGCCAGCAGCTCGATCGGGTCCTTCCCGCAGTATTTT
CDR3: CASSSIGSFPQYF

D: TRBD2
V: TRBV6-1
J: TRBJ2-1
size: once
DNA: TGTGCCAGCAGTGCTGGACTAGCGGGGGTCCTCGCGCAGTTCTTC
CDR3: CASSAGLAGVLAQFF

D: -
V: TRBV30
J: TRBJ1-2
size: -
DNA: TGTGCCTGGAGCCCCGGACACGGACTCTATGGCTACACCTTC
CDR3: CAWSPGHGLYGYTF

D: -
V: TRBV5-6
J: TRBJ2-1
size: -
DNA: TGTGCCAGCAGTCGGTCCTACAATGAGCAGTTCTTC
CDR3: CASSRSYNEQFF

D: -
V: TRBV30
J: TRBJ2-1
size: -
DNA: TGTGCCTGGTCGACAGGCCCTGTCTACAATGAGCAGTTCTTC
CDR3: CAWSTGPVYNEQFF

D: -
V: TRBV5-1
J: TRBJ1-2
size: -
DNA: TGCGCCAGCAGCTCTTTGCAGGGAAGAAATGGCTACACCTTC
CDR3: CASSSLQGRNGYTF

D: -
V: TRBV12-5
J: TRBJ2-1
size: -
DNA: TGTGCTAGTGGAGATCCAGGGTTGGGTCGATCACCCTCCTACAATGAGCAGTTCTTC
CDR3: CASGDPGLGRSPSYNEQFF

D: -
V: TRBV7-2
J: TRBJ1-2
size: -
DNA: TGTGCCAGCAGCTACGACTTAGCAGCCTATGGCTACACCTTC
CDR3: CASSYDLAAYGYTF

D: -
V: TRBV6-6
J: TRBJ1-1
size: few
DNA: TGTGCCAGCAGCCCAACAGGGGAAGCTTTCTTT
CDR3: CASSPTGEAFF

D: -
V: TRBV5-1
J: TRBJ2-3
size: -
DNA: TGCGCCAGCAGCTTGGCTGTCGACACAGATACGCAGTATTTT
CDR3: CASSLAVDTDTQYF

D: TRBD2
V: TRBV29-1
J: TRBJ2-7
size: few
DNA: TGCAGCGTTGAGGGGGACTACTCCTACGAGCAGTACTTC
CDR3: CSVEGDYSYEQYF

D: -
V: TRBV18
J: TRBJ1-1
size: -
DNA: TGTGCCAGCTCCCAGACAGACATGAACACTGAAGCTTTCTTT
CDR3: CASSQTDMNTEAFF

D: TRBD1
V: TRBV4-2
J: TRBJ2-2
size: -
DNA: TGTGCCAGCAGCCTAGAACCTGGGACAGGCACCGGGGAGCTGTTTTTT
CDR3: CASSLEPGTGTGELFF

D: -
V: TRBV11-2
J: TRBJ2-5
size: -
DNA: TGTGCCAGCAGGGGGGGACGGATCACCTGGGAGACCCAGTACTTC
CDR3: CASRGGRITWETQYF

D: -
V: TRBV28
J: TRBJ1-2
size: medium-sized
DNA: TGTGCCAGCAGTTTCGGGGTTGATGGCTACACCTTC
CDR3: CASSFGVDGYTF

D: TRBD2
V: TRBV11-2
J: TRBJ2-1
size: -
DNA: TGTGCCAGCAGCCGGACTAGCGGGGCTTACAATGAGCAGTTCTTC
CDR3: CASSRTSGAYNEQFF

D: -
V: TRBV15
J: TRBJ1-1
size: -
DNA: TGTGCCACCAGCACCGCCCGGGGCACGAACACTGAAGCTTTCTTT
CDR3: CATSTARGTNTEAFF

D: -
V: TRBV28
J: TRBJ2-6
size: -
DNA: TGTGCCAGCAGTCAGGGCACTAACTCTGGGGCCAACGTCCTGACTTTC
CDR3: CASSQGTNSGANVLTF

D: TRBD2
V: TRBV9
J: TRBJ2-1
size: -
DNA: TGTGCCAGCAGCCCTAGGACTAGCGCGTACTACAATGAGCAGTTCTTC
CDR3: CASSPRTSAYYNEQFF

D: -
V: TRBV18
J: TRBJ2-3
size: -
DNA: TGTGCCAGCTCACCAGTGGGCGCAGGGGTGGCAGATACGCAGTATTTT
CDR3: CASSPVGAGVADTQYF

D: -
V: TRBV6-1
J: TRBJ1-2
size: -
DNA: TGTGCCAGCAGTGAAGCGGCAGGGGAAGATGGCTACACCTTT
CDR3: CASSEAAGEDGYTF

D: -
V: TRBV7-9
J: TRBJ1-2
size: -
DNA: TGTGCCAGCAGCTTAGAAGGGGGGATTGGAGGCTACACCTTC
CDR3: CASSLEGGIGGYTF

D: TRBD1
V: TRBV7-9
J: TRBJ1-1
size: -
DNA: TGTGCCAGCAGCTTAGGCAGGGGGCGTTCGGTCACTGAAGCTTTCTTT
CDR3: CASSLGRGRSVTEAFF

D: -
V: TRBV20-1
J: TRBJ2-7
size: -
DNA: TGCAGTGCTAGCTACGGACAGCCGGAGTACTTC
CDR3: CSASYGQPEYF

D: -
V: TRBV6-5
J: TRBJ1-4
size: -
DNA: TGTGCCAGCAGTTATAGCCAGTTACGTAATGAAAAACTGTTTTTT
CDR3: CASSYSQLRNEKLFF

D: -
V: TRBV15
J: TRBJ2-4
size: -
DNA: TGTGCCACCAGCACCCTAGCCAAAAACATTCAGTACTTC
CDR3: CATSTLAKNIQYF

D: -
V: TRBV28
J: TRBJ2-1
size: -
DNA: TGTGCCAGCAGTTTTGTGGGGGGAACATTCTTC
CDR3: CASSFVGGTFF

D: -
V: TRBV21-1
J: TRBJ1-1
size: -
DNA: TGTGCCAGCAGTCTTCAGGGTCCCGGAGTATGCACTGAAGCTTTCTTT
CDR3: CASSLQGPGVCTEAFF

D: -
V: TRBV30
J: TRBJ1-1
size: once
DNA: TGTGCCTGGTTCAGTGGGAACACTGAAGCTTTCTTT
CDR3: CAWFSGNTEAFF

D: -
V: TRBV6-4
J: TRBJ2-3
size: -
DNA: TGTGCCAGCAGTGACGACAGCCACACAGATACGCAGTATTTT
CDR3: CASSDDSHTDTQYF

D: -
V: TRBV28
J: TRBJ2-4
size: -
DNA: TGTGCCAGCAGTCCCCCTAAGCCCCTCCTACTCAAAAACATTCAGTACTTC
CDR3: CASSPPKPLLLKNIQYF

D: -
V: TRBV23-1
J: TRBJ2-5
size: -
DNA: TGCGCCAGCAGTTTCTCTCGGGACGGCCAAGAGACCCAGTACTTC
CDR3: CASSFSRDGQETQYF

D: TRBD2
V: TRBV15
J: TRBJ2-1
size: -
DNA: TGTGCCACCAGCGGGACTAGCGGGAGGGCCGTTGAGCAGTTCTTC
CDR3: CATSGTSGRAVEQFF

D: -
V: TRBV30
J: TRBJ1-4
size: -
DNA: TGTGCCTGGAGTGGCTCAACTAATGAAAAACTGTTTTTT
CDR3: CAWSGSTNEKLFF

D: -
V: TRBV28
J: TRBJ2-6
size: -
DNA: TGTGCCAGCAGGGACAGTTCTGGGGCCAACGTCCTGACTTTC
CDR3: CASRDSSGANVLTF